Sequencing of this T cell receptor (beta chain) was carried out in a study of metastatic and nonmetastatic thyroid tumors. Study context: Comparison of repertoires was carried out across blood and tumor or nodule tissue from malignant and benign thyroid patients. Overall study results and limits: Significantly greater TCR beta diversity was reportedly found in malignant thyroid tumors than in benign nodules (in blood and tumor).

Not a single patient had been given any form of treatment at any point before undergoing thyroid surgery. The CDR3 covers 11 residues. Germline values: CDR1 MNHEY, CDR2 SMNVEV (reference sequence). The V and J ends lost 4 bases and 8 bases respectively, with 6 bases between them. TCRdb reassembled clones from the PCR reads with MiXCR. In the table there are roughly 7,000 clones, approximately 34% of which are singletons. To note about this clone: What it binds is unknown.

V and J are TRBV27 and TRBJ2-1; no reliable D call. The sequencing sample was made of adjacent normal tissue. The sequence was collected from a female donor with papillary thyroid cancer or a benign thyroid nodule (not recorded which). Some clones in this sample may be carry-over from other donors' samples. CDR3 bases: TGTGCCAGCAGTTCTATGGATGAGCAGTTCTTC. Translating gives CASSSMDEQFF.